The 10 T cell receptor beta chains listed next were all sequenced from one sample in a study of identical twins. TCRdb re-analysed the 5' RACE reads in MiXCR, keeping a single row per CDR3 protein. The repertoire holds just under 650,000 distinct CDR3 sequences, with under 8.5% as singletons. Another study also made use of these data, one on yellow fever vaccine responses in identical twins.

Sequenced input: PBMCs. The receptors stem from a woman aged 18 to 35 in good health.

The rearrangement joins TRBV28 to TRBJ2-7; 7 bases align to TRBD2. There are 14 residues in the CDR3. The V gene's germline CDR1 is MDHEN and CDR2 SYDVKM. J lost 7 bases, V lost 3 bases, and 9 bases had no gene match. CDR3 coding DNA: TGTGCCAGCAGTTTCAGGTGGGGGGGTAGTGAGCAGTACGTC. It specifies CASSFRWGGSEQYV.

J is TRBJ2-1 and V is TRBV9; D ambiguous. Per the germline V gene, CDR1 is SGDLS and CDR2 is YYNGEE. V was pared by 4 bases and J by 0 bases, with 14 bases between. The length of the CDR3 is 16 residues. In DNA form, the CDR3 reads TGTGCCAGCAGCACAGAGCCCTCTGTCTCCTACAATGAGCAGTTCTTC. Protein sequence: CASSTEPSVSYNEQFF.

This clonotype was seen more than once but under ten times. This chain uses TRBV14 with TRBJ2-1, with 8 bases lining up with TRBD2. Germline values: CDR1 SGHDN, CDR2 FVKESK. V lost 1 base and J lost 0; bases outside the gene matches: 8. The CDR3 extends over 18 amino acids. CDR3 in DNA: TGTGCCAGCAGCCAAGCAGTGGATAGCGGGGTCTCCTACAATGAGCAGTTCTTC. It codes for CASSQAVDSGVSYNEQFF.

This clonotype showed up just a few times. V is TRBV5-1 and J is TRBJ2-5, with D unresolved. Germline V gene data show CDR1 as SGHRS and CDR2 as YFSETQ. The V end was cut by 0 bases, the J end by 2 bases, with 8 bases between. This CDR3 comprises 14 residues. CDR3 loop: CASSLALKQETQYF. CDR3 DNA sequence: TGCGCCAGCAGCTTGGCACTGAAACAAGAGACCCAGTACTTC.

This clonotype was recorded a few times. The chain is built from TRBV12-3 or TRBV12-4 and TRBJ2-7, with D possibly matching TRBD2 (5 bases). The V end lost 0 bases, the J end lost 6 bases, and 15 bases lay between the germline ends. The CDR3 has 15 amino acids. CDR3 sequence: CASSLARTGSSEQYF. The CDR3 DNA reads as TGTGCCAGCAGTTTAGCTAGGACTGGGTCGAGCGAGCAGTACTTC.

The rearrangement uses TRBV5-4 and TRBJ2-3; 10 bases map to TRBD2. The germline CDR1 and CDR2 sequences are SGHNT and YYREEE (reference sequence). This CDR3 spans 16 amino acids. V was pared by 0 bases and J by 5 bases, with 6 bases of the junction left unmatched. CDR3 DNA: TGTGCCAGCAGCTTGGTTGTAGCGGGAGGCGTAGATACGCAGTATTTT. As protein: CASSLVVAGGVDTQYF.

This chain links TRBV10-2 with TRBJ2-2, with a tentative D call TRBD2 (5 bases). Germline V gene sequence: CDR1 WSHSY, CDR2 SAAADI. Deletions cut 5 bases from V and 2 bases from J, with 27 bases between. The CDR3 consists of 20 residues. For the CDR3, the DNA is TGCGCCAGCAGTCCCGGCCGTTTAGGGCCCACGGGGAGAAACACCGGGGAGCTGTTTTTT. It codes for CASSPGRLGPTGRNTGELFF.

This clonotype was counted a few times. V is TRBV15 and J is TRBJ2-1; D gene uncertain. The CDR3 length is 15 residues. The ends were cut back, 6 bases at V and 0 bases at J, with 12 bases in the middle. CDR1 and CDR2 from the germline V gene are LNHNV and YYDKDF (reference sequence). CDR3 DNA sequence: TGTGCCACCAGAACTGGGCGGAACTCCTACAATGAGCAGTTCTTC. Residues: CATRTGRNSYNEQFF.

In its sample, this clonotype was seen many times. The chain is built from TRBV3-1 and TRBJ2-7; perhaps TRBD2 as D (5 bases). The V gene's germline CDR1 is LGHDT and CDR2 YNNKEL (reference sequence). Trimming pared 2 bases from V and 2 bases from J, leaving 16 bases between. This CDR3 contains 16 residues. CDR3 nucleotides: TGTGCCAGCAGCCAAAATCCCCCCGGGATGGCCTACGAGCAGTACTTC. Protein sequence: CASSQNPPGMAYEQYF.

This clonotype was seen more than once but under ten times. The chain links TRBV14 to TRBJ1-1; D may be TRBD1 (6 bases). The CDR3 is made up of 15 amino acids. V was trimmed by 6 bases and J by 2 bases, leaving 16 bases between them. Germline assignment: CDR1 SGHDN and CDR2 FVKESK. In DNA form, the CDR3 reads TGTGCCAGCAGGACCACCAGGGGCCTTAACACTGAAGCTTTCTTT. It encodes CASRTTRGLNTEAFF.